A selection of T cell receptor beta chains follows, all from one sample in a study of cytomegalovirus exposure and HLA in healthy donors. Using immunoSEQ multiplex PCR, the repertoire was profiled, and TCRdb retains in-frame clones only, with some absent. The sample contains about 200,000 clones, almost 80% of which appear only once. The sample consisted of PBMCs. These receptors all stem from a male donor in good health and CMV-seronegative. CDR3s leave out the opening cysteine and the closing phenylalanine or tryptophan. Fields, in order: J gene, V gene, CDR3 protein.

j_gene: TRBJ1-2; v_gene: TRBV4-1; CDR3aa: ASSQVAGSPGGWANYGYT
j_gene: TRBJ1-1; v_gene: TRBV6-1; CDR3aa: ASLGRLDTEAF
j_gene: TRBJ2-6; v_gene: TRBV4-1; CDR3aa: ASSQGRSGLAGPSGANVLT
j_gene: TRBJ2-2; v_gene: TRBV28; CDR3aa: ASKSGQGYTGELF
j_gene: TRBJ2-3; v_gene: TRBV11-3; CDR3aa: ASSLGDTLTDTQY
j_gene: TRBJ2-5; v_gene: TRBV15; CDR3aa: ATSRVSGGRVETQY
j_gene: TRBJ2-2; v_gene: TRBV28; CDR3aa: ASSLGRTGELF
j_gene: TRBJ2-7; v_gene: TRBV28; CDR3aa: ASSSPTSGRGEQY
j_gene: TRBJ2-5; v_gene: TRBV27; CDR3aa: ASSASGGLGETQY
j_gene: TRBJ2-7; v_gene: TRBV6-5; CDR3aa: ASTSGSSYEQY
j_gene: NA; v_gene: TRBV4-2; CDR3aa: ASSQEVWVVGYEQY
j_gene: TRBJ2-3; v_gene: TRBV5-1; CDR3aa: ASSRWTSGTDTQY
j_gene: TRBJ2-7; v_gene: TRBV25-1; CDR3aa: ASKTGYEQY
j_gene: TRBJ2-7; v_gene: TRBV5-1; CDR3aa: ASSLEGGRNEQY
j_gene: TRBJ2-7; v_gene: TRBV19; CDR3aa: ASMSPLYEQY
j_gene: TRBJ1-2; v_gene: TRBV7-9; CDR3aa: ASSLGASNYGYT
j_gene: TRBJ1-1; v_gene: TRBV19; CDR3aa: ASSAGGLNTEAF
j_gene: TRBJ2-7; v_gene: TRBV19; CDR3aa: ASKQRTATYEQY
j_gene: TRBJ2-6; v_gene: TRBV6-1; CDR3aa: ASSEWSSGSPSGANVLT
j_gene: TRBJ1-1; v_gene: TRBV4-1; CDR3aa: ASSPSGQAGNTEAF
j_gene: TRBJ2-5; v_gene: TRBV4-1; CDR3aa: ASSQDLTGGDETQY
j_gene: TRBJ1-1; v_gene: TRBV27; CDR3aa: ASSFGGQSFEAF
j_gene: TRBJ2-5; v_gene: TRBV27; CDR3aa: ASRRLAGASVQETQY
j_gene: TRBJ2-3; v_gene: TRBV9; CDR3aa: ASSVTLTDTQY
j_gene: TRBJ2-7; v_gene: TRBV5-1; CDR3aa: ASSLRSSYEQY
j_gene: TRBJ2-3; v_gene: TRBV19; CDR3aa: ATGTSGSTRTDTQY
j_gene: TRBJ2-1; v_gene: TRBV28; CDR3aa: ASSGGLLYNEQF
j_gene: TRBJ2-3; v_gene: TRBV10-2; CDR3aa: ATNPSTDTQY
j_gene: NA; v_gene: TRBV10-3; CDR3aa: AISDREKGYEQY
j_gene: TRBJ1-3; v_gene: TRBV6-1; CDR3aa: ASKQDTRVGNTIY
j_gene: TRBJ1-1; v_gene: TRBV5-1; CDR3aa: ASSLAQVNTEAF
j_gene: TRBJ1-1; v_gene: TRBV28; CDR3aa: ATDRDRGRTEAF
j_gene: TRBJ1-2; v_gene: TRBV7-8; CDR3aa: ASSLGAKNHGYT
j_gene: TRBJ1-1; v_gene: TRBV19; CDR3aa: ASRTGAEAF
j_gene: TRBJ2-7; v_gene: TRBV14; CDR3aa: ASSQGGPGLDEQY
j_gene: TRBJ1-1; v_gene: TRBV27; CDR3aa: ASSAPRGMNTEAF
j_gene: TRBJ2-1; v_gene: TRBV18; CDR3aa: ASSPGTGRPYNEQF
j_gene: TRBJ1-6; v_gene: TRBV7-9; CDR3aa: ASSPRQSSYNSPLH
j_gene: TRBJ1-1; v_gene: TRBV5-1; CDR3aa: ASSLAFRGPDTEAF
j_gene: TRBJ1-2; v_gene: TRBV2; CDR3aa: ASSALSDGYT
j_gene: TRBJ1-1; v_gene: TRBV19; CDR3aa: ASRQGALAEAF
j_gene: TRBJ2-7; v_gene: TRBV19; CDR3aa: ASSIYDRGAYEQY
j_gene: TRBJ2-6; v_gene: TRBV19; CDR3aa: ASSSGTGPGVLT
j_gene: TRBJ1-5; v_gene: TRBV21-1; CDR3aa: ASSKDGDRNQPQH
j_gene: TRBJ2-7; v_gene: TRBV18; CDR3aa: ASSLSSYEQY
j_gene: TRBJ2-3; v_gene: TRBV10-1; CDR3aa: ASSEASGTDTQY
j_gene: TRBJ2-1; v_gene: TRBV29-1; CDR3aa: SVNTRGNEQF
j_gene: TRBJ1-2; v_gene: TRBV4-2; CDR3aa: ASSQATGGNYGYT
j_gene: TRBJ1-1; v_gene: TRBV6-5; CDR3aa: ASTQDRGGTEAF
j_gene: NA; v_gene: TRBV15; CDR3aa: ATSRDATQYEQY
j_gene: TRBJ2-1; v_gene: TRBV5-6; CDR3aa: ASSLGTSVWQF
j_gene: TRBJ2-5; v_gene: TRBV7-7; CDR3aa: ASSQGGGGRKTQY
j_gene: TRBJ2-7; v_gene: TRBV5-1; CDR3aa: ASSLASGGIEQY
j_gene: TRBJ1-5; v_gene: TRBV4-1; CDR3aa: ASSQEDSSNQPQH
j_gene: TRBJ2-3; v_gene: TRBV21-1; CDR3aa: ASSKGGRGSTDTQY
j_gene: TRBJ2-2; v_gene: TRBV30; CDR3aa: AWRGQGSGGNTGELF
j_gene: TRBJ2-4; v_gene: TRBV5-5; CDR3aa: ASSFQTGGPNIQY
j_gene: TRBJ2-5; v_gene: TRBV19; CDR3aa: ASSNVRQETQY
j_gene: TRBJ1-6; v_gene: TRBV5-6; CDR3aa: ASSQDRGRSPLH